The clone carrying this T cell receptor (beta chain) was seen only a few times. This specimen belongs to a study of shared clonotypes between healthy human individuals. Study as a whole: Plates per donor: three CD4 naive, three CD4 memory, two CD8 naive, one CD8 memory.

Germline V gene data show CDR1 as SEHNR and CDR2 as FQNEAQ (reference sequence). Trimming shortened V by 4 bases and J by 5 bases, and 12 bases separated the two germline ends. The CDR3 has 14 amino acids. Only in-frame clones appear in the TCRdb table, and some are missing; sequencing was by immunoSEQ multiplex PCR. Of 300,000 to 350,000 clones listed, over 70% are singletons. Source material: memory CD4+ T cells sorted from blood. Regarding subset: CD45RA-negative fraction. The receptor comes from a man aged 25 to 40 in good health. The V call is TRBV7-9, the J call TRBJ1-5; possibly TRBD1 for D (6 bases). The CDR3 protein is CASSSRTVDQPQHF. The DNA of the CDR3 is TGTGCCAGCAGCTCCAGGACAGTGGATCAGCCCCAGCATTTT.